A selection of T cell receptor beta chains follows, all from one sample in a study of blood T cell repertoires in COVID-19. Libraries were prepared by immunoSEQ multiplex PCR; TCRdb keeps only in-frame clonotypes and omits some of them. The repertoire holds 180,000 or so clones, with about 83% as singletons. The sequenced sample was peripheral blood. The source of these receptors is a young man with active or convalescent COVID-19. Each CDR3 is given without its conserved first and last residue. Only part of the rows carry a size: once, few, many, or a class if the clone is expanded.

SVAPHDSLGTEAF,TRBV29-1,-
ASSPRIGGTEAF,TRBV18,-
ASSLGTDPNTGELF,TRBV13,-
ATSDQGQGPRIYNEQF,TRBV24-1,-
ASSGLAETNTGELF,TRBV2,-
ASSLASSGEQY,TRBV5-1,-
ASSRIGTGYSPLH,TRBV14,once
AWSAGKAGELF,TRBV30,once
ASSLGTFGEQF,TRBV11-2,once
ASSTGTSAGNTIY,TRBV19,-
ATSRDPSAETQY,TRBV15,-
ASGGLAGAVETQY,TRBV12-5,-
ASTRGGRETEAF,TRBV9,-